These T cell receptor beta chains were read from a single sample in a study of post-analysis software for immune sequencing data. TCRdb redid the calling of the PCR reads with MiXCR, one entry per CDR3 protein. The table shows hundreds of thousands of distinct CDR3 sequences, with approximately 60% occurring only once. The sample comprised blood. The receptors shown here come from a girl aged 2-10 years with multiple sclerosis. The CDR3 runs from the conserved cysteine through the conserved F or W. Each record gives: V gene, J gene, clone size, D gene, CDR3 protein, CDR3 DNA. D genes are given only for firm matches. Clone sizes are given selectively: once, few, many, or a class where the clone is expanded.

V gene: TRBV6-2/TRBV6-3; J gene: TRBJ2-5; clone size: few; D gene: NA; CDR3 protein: CASSPLAPETQYF; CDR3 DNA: TGTGCCAGCAGCCCACTAGCACCGGAGACCCAGTACTTC
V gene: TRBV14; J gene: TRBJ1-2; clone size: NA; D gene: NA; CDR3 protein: CASSRTDYGYTF; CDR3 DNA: TGTGCCAGCAGCCGGACAGACTATGGCTACACCTTC
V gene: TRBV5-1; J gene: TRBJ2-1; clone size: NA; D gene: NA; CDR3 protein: CASSLGLGHNEQFF; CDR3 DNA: TGCGCCAGCTCCCTCGGACTCGGCCACAATGAGCAGTTCTTC
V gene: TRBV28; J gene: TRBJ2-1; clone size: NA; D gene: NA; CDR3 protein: CASSFVPYNEQFF; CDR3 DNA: TGTGCCAGCAGTTTTGTCCCATACAATGAGCAGTTCTTC
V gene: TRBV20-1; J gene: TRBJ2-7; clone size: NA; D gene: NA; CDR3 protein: CSADTTEPPYEQYF; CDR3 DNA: TGCAGTGCTGATACGACCGAACCGCCCTACGAGCAGTACTTC
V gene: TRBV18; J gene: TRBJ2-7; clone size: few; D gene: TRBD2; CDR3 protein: CASSPFSPGLAGSEQYF; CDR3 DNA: TGTGCCAGCTCACCCTTTTCACCGGGACTAGCGGGAAGCGAGCAGTACTTC
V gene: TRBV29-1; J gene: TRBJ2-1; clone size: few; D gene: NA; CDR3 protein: CSVSAQGGNEQFF; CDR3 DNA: TGCAGCGTAAGTGCACAGGGAGGCAATGAGCAGTTCTTC
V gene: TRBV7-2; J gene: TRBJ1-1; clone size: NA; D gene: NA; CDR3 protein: CASSLVLEAFF; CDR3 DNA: TGTGCCAGCAGCTTAGTTTTGGAGGCTTTCTTT
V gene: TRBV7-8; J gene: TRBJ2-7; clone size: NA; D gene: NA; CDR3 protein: CASSLLAVGYEQYF; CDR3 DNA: TGTGCCAGCAGCTTACTGGCCGTCGGCTACGAGCAGTACTTC
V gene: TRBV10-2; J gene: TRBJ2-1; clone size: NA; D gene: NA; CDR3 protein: CASTGAESSYNEQFF; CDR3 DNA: TGCGCCAGCACAGGGGCGGAAAGCTCCTACAATGAGCAGTTCTTC
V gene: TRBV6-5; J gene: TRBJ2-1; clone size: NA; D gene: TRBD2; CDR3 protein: CASSYSIKAGYNEQFF; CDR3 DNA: TGTGCCAGCAGTTACTCGATTAAAGCGGGGTACAATGAGCAGTTCTTC
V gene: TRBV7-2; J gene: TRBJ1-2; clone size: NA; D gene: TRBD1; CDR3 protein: CASSLGDRVIDGNTF; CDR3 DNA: TGTGCCAGCAGCTTGGGGGACAGGGTAATCGATGGCAACACCTTC
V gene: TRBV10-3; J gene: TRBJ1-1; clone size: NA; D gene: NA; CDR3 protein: CAISVRLSDTEAFF; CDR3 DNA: TGTGCCATCAGTGTCCGGTTGTCGGACACTGAAGCTTTCTTT
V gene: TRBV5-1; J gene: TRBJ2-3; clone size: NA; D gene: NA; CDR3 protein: CASSARQDADTQYF; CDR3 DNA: TGCGCCAGCAGTGCCCGGCAGGACGCAGATACGCAGTATTTT
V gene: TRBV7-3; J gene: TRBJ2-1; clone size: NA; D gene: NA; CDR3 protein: CASSLRATVHEQFF; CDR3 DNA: TGTGCCAGCAGCTTAAGGGCCACCGTCCATGAGCAGTTCTTC
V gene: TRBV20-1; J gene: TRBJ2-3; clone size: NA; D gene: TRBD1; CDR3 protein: CSYRDRDLTGTDTQYF; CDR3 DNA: TGCAGTTACAGGGACAGGGACCTAACGGGGACAGATACGCAGTATTTT
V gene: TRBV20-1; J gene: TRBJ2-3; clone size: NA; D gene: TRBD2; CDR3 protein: CSGLATTDTQYF; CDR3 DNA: TGCAGTGGACTAGCGACTACAGATACGCAGTATTTT
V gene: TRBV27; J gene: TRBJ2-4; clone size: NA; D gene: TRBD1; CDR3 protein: CASSNRTGDEQYF; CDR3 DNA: TGTGCCAGCAGTAATAGGACAGGGGATGAGCAGTACTTC
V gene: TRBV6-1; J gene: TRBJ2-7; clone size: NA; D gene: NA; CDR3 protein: CASSATRSYEQYF; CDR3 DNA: TGTGCCAGCAGTGCCACACGCTCCTACGAGCAGTACTTC
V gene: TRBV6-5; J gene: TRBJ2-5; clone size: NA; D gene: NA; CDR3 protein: CASRRTVTETQYF; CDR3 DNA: TGTGCCAGCAGGAGAACCGTAACGGAGACCCAGTACTTC
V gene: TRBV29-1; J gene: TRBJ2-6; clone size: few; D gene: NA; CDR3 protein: CSVGAASSGANVLTF; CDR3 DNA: TGCAGCGTTGGGGCTGCGTCATCTGGGGCCAACGTCCTGACTTTC
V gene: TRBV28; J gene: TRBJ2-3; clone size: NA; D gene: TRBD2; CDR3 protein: CASTTSGDTDTQYF; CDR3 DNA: TGTGCCAGCACCACTAGCGGAGACACAGATACGCAGTATTTT
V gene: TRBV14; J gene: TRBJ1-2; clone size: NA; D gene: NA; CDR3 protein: CASSQVPPYYGYTF; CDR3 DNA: TGTGCCAGCAGCCAAGTTCCCCCATACTATGGCTACACCTTC
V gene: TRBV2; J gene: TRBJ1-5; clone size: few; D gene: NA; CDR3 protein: CASSAQGLSNQPQHF; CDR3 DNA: TGTGCCAGCAGTGCACAGGGACTTAGCAATCAGCCCCAGCATTTT
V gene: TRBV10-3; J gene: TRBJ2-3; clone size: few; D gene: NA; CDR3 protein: CAISEAAGDTDTQYF; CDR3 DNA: TGTGCCATCAGTGAAGCGGCAGGGGACACAGATACGCAGTATTTT
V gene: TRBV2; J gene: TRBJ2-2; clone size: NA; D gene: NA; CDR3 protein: CASNRGAVGTGELFF; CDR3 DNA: TGTGCCAGCAATCGGGGGGCAGTCGGCACCGGGGAGCTGTTTTTT
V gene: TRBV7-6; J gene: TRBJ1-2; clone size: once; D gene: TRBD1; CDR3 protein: CASSLWDRANYGYTF; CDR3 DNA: TGTGCCAGCAGCTTATGGGACAGGGCTAACTATGGCTACACCTTC
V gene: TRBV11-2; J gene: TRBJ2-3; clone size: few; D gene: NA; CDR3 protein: CASSDNTEADTQYF; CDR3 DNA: TGTGCCAGCAGCGATAATACCGAGGCAGATACGCAGTATTTT
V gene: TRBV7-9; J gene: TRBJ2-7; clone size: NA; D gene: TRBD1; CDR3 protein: CASSYVRDSLYNEQYF; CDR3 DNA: TGTGCCAGCAGTTATGTAAGGGACAGCCTATACAATGAGCAGTACTTC
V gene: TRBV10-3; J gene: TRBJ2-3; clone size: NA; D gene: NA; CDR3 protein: CAISGGPTGNTDTQYF; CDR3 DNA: TGTGCCATCAGTGGGGGACCCACTGGCAACACAGATACGCAGTATTTT
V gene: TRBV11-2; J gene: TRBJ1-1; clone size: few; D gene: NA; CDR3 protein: CASSRRRSRQELNTEAFF; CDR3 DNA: TGTGCCAGCAGCCGTCGAAGATCCCGACAGGAACTGAACACTGAAGCTTTCTTT
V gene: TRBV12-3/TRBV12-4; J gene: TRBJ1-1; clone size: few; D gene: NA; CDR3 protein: CASRGQQNTEAFF; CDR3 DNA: TGTGCCAGCAGAGGACAGCAGAACACTGAAGCTTTCTTT
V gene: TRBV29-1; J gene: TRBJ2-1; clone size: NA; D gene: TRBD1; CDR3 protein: CSLEGAGDNGEQFF; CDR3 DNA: TGCAGCCTCGAGGGGGCAGGGGATAATGGTGAGCAGTTCTTC
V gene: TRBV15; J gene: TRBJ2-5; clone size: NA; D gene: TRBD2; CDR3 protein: CATSPLAGDGNEQYF; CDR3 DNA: TGTGCCACCAGCCCTCTAGCGGGAGATGGGAATGAGCAGTACTTC
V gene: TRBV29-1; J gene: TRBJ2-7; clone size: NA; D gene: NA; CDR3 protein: CSVATTRQYEQYF; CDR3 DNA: TGCAGCGTTGCGACCACCCGTCAATACGAGCAGTACTTC
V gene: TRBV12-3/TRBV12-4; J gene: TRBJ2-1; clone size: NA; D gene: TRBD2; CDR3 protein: CASGKEGLAGDNEQFF; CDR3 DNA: TGTGCCAGCGGGAAAGAGGGATTAGCGGGTGACAATGAGCAGTTCTTC
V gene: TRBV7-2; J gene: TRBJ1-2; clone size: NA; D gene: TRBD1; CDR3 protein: CASRLQTGTVDGYTF; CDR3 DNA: TGTGCCAGCAGACTACAAACCGGGACAGTGGATGGCTACACCTTC
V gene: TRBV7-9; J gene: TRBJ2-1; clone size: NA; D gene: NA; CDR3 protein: CASSFTSWGTGEQFF; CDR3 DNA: TGTGCCAGCAGCTTTACTAGCTGGGGGACGGGTGAGCAGTTCTTC
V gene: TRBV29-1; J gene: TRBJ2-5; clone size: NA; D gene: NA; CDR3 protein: CSADGGRETQYF; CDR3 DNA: TGCAGCGCGGATGGGGGTAGAGAGACCCAGTACTTC
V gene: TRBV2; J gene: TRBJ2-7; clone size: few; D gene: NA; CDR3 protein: CASSESLGYEQYF; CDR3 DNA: TGTGCCAGCAGTGAGTCACTAGGCTACGAGCAGTACTTC
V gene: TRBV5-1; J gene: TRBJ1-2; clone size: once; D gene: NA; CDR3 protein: CASSADHGYTF; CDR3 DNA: TGCGCCAGCAGCGCTGACCATGGCTACACCTTC
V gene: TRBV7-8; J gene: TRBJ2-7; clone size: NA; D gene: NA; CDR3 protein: CASSLSRVGNEQYF; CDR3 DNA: TGTGCCAGCAGCTTAAGTCGGGTAGGGAACGAGCAGTACTTC
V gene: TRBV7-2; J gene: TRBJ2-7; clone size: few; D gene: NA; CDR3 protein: CASSLVGPSLTSSYEQYF; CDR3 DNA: TGTGCCAGCAGCTTGGTCGGTCCCAGTCTTACCAGCTCCTACGAGCAGTACTTC
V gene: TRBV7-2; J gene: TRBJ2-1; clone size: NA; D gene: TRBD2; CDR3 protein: CASSLRGEEQFF; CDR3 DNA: TGTGCCAGCAGCCTCCGGGGGGAAGAGCAGTTCTTC
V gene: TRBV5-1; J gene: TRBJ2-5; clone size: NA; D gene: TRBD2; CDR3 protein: CASSLAGVRDYEQYF; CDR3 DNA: TGCGCCAGCAGCTTGGCCGGGGTGAGGGACTATGAGCAGTACTTC
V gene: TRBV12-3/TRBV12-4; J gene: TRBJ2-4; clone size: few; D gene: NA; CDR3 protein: CASSARLAKNIQYF; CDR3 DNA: TGTGCCAGCAGTGCCCGACTAGCCAAAAACATTCAGTACTTC
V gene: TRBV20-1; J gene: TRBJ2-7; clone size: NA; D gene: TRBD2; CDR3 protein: CSARDAGGAYEQYF; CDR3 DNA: TGCAGTGCTAGAGATGCGGGAGGCGCCTACGAGCAGTACTTC
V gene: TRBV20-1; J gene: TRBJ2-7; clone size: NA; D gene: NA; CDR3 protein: CSARREHEQYF; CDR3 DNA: TGCAGTGCTAGACGGGAGCACGAGCAGTACTTC
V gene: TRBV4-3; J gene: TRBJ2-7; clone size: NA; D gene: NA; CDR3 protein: CASSQDPAGLNEQYF; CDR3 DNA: TGCGCCAGCAGCCAAGACCCCGCAGGGCTGAACGAGCAGTACTTC
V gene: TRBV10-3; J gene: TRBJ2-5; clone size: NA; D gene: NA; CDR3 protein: CAISEYQETQYF; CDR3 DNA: TGTGCCATCAGTGAATATCAAGAGACCCAGTACTTC
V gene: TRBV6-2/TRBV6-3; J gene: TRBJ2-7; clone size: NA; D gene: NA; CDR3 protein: CASSSDGGPSYEQYF; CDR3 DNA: TGTGCCAGCAGCTCTGACGGGGGACCATCCTACGAGCAGTACTTC
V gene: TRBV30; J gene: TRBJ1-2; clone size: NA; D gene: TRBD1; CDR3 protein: CAWSVGQGYYGYTF; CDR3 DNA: TGTGCCTGGAGTGTGGGACAGGGGTACTATGGCTACACCTTC